The rows below give T cell receptor beta chains drawn from one sample of a study of OX40 agonist ivuxolimab in advanced cancers. Libraries were prepared by immunoSEQ multiplex PCR; TCRdb keeps only in-frame clonotypes and omits some of them. The sample gives about 68,000 clones, around 84% of which show up once; around 1.5% is in the top ten. Sequencing used CD4+ or CD8+ T cells sorted from blood, obtained in a trial of the OX40 agonist ivuxolimab. All receptors derive from an adult with an advanced solid tumor such as melanoma, head and neck, liver or kidney cancer. The CDR3 runs from the conserved cysteine through the conserved F or W. The D gene is left open where the match is weak. The size entry is marked missing in some rows and otherwise reads once, few, many or a size class.

V	J	D	size	CDR3	DNA
TRBV6-1	TRBJ2-5	NA	NA	CASTGTRETQYF	TGTGCCAGCACGGGTACCCGAGAGACCCAGTACTTC
TRBV7-8	TRBJ2-7	NA	NA	CASSLAIRYEQYF	TGTGCCAGCAGCTTGGCTATTAGGTACGAGCAGTACTTC
TRBV29-1	TRBJ1-2	TRBD1	NA	CSVGGQTERGYTF	TGCAGCGTTGGGGGACAGACCGAAAGAGGCTACACCTTC
TRBV5-5	TRBJ2-5	TRBD1	once	CASSLHDRDQETQYF	TGTGCCAGCAGCTTGCATGACAGGGACCAAGAGACCCAGTACTTC
TRBV7-9	TRBJ2-7	TRBD1	NA	CASSSYNRGYEQYF	TGTGCCAGCAGCTCGTACAACAGGGGCTACGAGCAGTACTTC
TRBV7-8	TRBJ2-7	NA	NA	CASTLLGGQDQGYEQYF	TGTGCCAGCACCCTGTTAGGGGGGCAGGACCAAGGCTACGAGCAGTACTTC
TRBV5-8	TRBJ1-2	NA	NA	CASSLARGGKYGYTF	TGTGCCAGCAGCTTGGCCCGGGGCGGGAAGTATGGCTACACCTTC
TRBV18	TRBJ2-4	NA	NA	CASSPGAVLAKNIQYF	TGTGCCAGCTCACCAGGGGCGGTTCTAGCCAAAAACATTCAGTACTTC
TRBV5-1	TRBJ2-7	NA	NA	CASSLSVGGPYEQYF	TGCGCCAGCAGCTTGAGCGTCGGGGGTCCATACGAGCAGTACTTC
TRBV5-4	TRBJ2-3	NA	NA	CASSLDGRAETDTQYF	TGTGCCAGCAGCTTGGATGGACGGGCCGAAACAGATACGCAGTATTTT
TRBV5-4	TRBJ2-1	TRBD2	NA	CASTRGASGSEGEQFF	TGTGCCAGCACCCGGGGGGCTAGCGGGAGCGAGGGTGAGCAGTTCTTC
TRBV6-4	TRBJ2-1	TRBD2	NA	CASSPGTSSHEQFF	TGTGCCAGCAGCCCGGGGACTAGCTCCCATGAGCAGTTCTTC
TRBV14	TRBJ2-3	NA	few	CASSQVSLSTQYF	TGTGCCAGCAGCCAAGTGAGTTTGAGCACGCAGTATTTT
TRBV9	TRBJ2-7	NA	few	CASSTRSRSEQYF	TGTGCCAGCAGCACGAGAAGTAGGAGCGAGCAGTACTTC
TRBV28	TRBJ1-2	NA	NA	CASSARAYGYTF	TGTGCCAGCTCGGCGAGGGCCTATGGCTACACCTTC
TRBV6-5	TRBJ1-5	NA	NA	CASSYGEGNQPQHF	TGTGCCAGCAGTTACGGCGAAGGGAATCAGCCCCAGCATTTT
TRBV4-2	TRBJ1-2	NA	NA	CASSQEGFPGTYGYTF	TGTGCCAGCAGCCAAGAGGGTTTCCCAGGGACCTATGGCTACACCTTC